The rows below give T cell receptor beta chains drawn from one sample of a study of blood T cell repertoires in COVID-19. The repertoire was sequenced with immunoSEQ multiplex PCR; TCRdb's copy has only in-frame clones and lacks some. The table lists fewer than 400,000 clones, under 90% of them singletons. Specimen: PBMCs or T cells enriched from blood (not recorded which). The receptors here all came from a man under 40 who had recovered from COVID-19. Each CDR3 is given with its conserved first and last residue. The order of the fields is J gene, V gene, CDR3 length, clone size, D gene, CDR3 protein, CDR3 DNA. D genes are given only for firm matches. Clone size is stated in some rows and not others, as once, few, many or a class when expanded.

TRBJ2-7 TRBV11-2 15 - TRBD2 CASSLEAGPAYEQYF TGTGCCAGCAGCTTAGAAGCGGGACCAGCCTACGAGCAGTACTTC
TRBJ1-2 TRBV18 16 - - CASSHAQSFLNYGYTF TGTGCCAGCTCACACGCTCAAAGCTTTCTTAACTATGGCTACACCTTC
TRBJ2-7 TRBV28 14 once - CASRPGGGAYEQYF TGTGCCAGCAGACCAGGAGGGGGGGCCTACGAGCAGTACTTC
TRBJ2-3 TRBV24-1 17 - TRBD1 CATSDRSPRQGADTQYF TGTGCCACCAGTGACCGTTCCCCACGACAGGGGGCAGATACGCAGTATTTT
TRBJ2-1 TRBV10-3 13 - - CATRQALYNEQFF TGTGCCACTCGACAGGCCTTATACAATGAGCAGTTCTTC
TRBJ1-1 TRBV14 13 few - CASSQTGNTEAFF TGTGCCAGCAGCCAAACGGGAAACACTGAAGCTTTCTTT
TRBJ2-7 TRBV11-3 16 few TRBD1 CASSLEKTGGGYEQYF TGTGCCAGCAGCTTAGAAAAGACAGGGGGAGGATACGAGCAGTACTTC
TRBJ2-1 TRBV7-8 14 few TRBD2 CASSLTSASNEQFF TGTGCCAGCAGCTTGACTAGCGCTAGCAATGAGCAGTTCTTC
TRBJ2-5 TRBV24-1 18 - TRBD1 CATSAGPSWTGERETQYF TGTGCCACCAGTGCTGGCCCCTCCTGGACAGGAGAAAGAGAGACCCAGTACTTC
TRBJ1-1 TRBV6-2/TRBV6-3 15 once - CASSYRRGGLNEAFF TGTGCCAGCAGTTACCGACGCGGGGGGCTAAATGAAGCTTTCTTT
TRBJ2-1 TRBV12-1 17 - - CASTSGQREILYNEQFF TGTGCCAGCACCTCGGGACAGCGGGAGATCCTCTACAATGAGCAGTTCTTC
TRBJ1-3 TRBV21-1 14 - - CASKDSRGGNTIYF TGTGCCAGCAAAGACTCCCGAGGGGGAAACACCATATATTTT
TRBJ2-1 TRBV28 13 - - CATLTETDNEQFF TGTGCCACCCTGACCGAGACAGACAATGAGCAGTTCTTC
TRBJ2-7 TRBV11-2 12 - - CASSQNLYEQYF TGTGCCAGCAGCCAGAACCTCTACGAGCAGTACTTC
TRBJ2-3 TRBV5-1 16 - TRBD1 CASSLGDRGSTDTQYF TGCGCCAGCAGCTTGGGGGACAGAGGAAGCACAGATACGCAGTATTTT
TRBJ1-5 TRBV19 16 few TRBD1 CASSYWGQGYHQPQHF TGTGCCAGTAGCTACTGGGGACAGGGGTATCATCAGCCCCAGCATTTT
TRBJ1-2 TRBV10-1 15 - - CASSTDQGFDYGYTF TGCGCCAGCTCAACAGATCAGGGTTTTGACTATGGCTACACCTTC
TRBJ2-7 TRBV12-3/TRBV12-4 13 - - CASTSGLAYEQYF TGTGCCAGCACCTCAGGACTGGCCTACGAGCAGTACTTC
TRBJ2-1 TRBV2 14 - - CASHIEISANEQFF TGTGCCAGCCACATAGAGATTAGCGCGAATGAGCAGTTCTTC
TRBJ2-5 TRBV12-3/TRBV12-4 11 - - CASSFGSGKYF TGTGCCAGCAGTTTTGGGTCAGGCAAGTACTTC
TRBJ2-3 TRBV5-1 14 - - CASWVGHSTDTQYF TGCGCCAGCTGGGTTGGACATAGCACAGATACGCAGTATTTT
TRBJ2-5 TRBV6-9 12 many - CASSTTEETQYF TGTGCCAGCAGTACGACAGAAGAGACCCAGTACTTC
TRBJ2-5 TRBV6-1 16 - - CASSGATRVGQETQYF TGTGCCAGCAGTGGGGCCACGAGGGTCGGCCAAGAGACCCAGTACTTC
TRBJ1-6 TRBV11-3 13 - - CASSRAAGSPLHF TGTGCCAGCAGCCGCGCGGCCGGTTCACCCCTCCACTTT
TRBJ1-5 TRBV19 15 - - CASSRQAYSNQPQHF TGTGCCAGTAGTAGACAGGCTTATAGCAATCAGCCCCAGCATTTT
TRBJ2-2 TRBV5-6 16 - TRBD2 CASTVRKTSGIGELFF TGTGCCAGCACCGTGCGGAAGACTAGCGGGATCGGGGAGCTGTTTTTT
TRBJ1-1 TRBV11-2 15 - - CASTVFGKMNTEAFF TGTGCCAGCACTGTCTTCGGGAAAATGAACACTGAAGCTTTCTTT
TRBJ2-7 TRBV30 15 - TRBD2 CAWNRGGASRYEQYF TGTGCCTGGAACCGGGGGGGCGCAAGTAGATACGAGCAGTACTTC
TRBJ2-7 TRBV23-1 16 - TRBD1 CASRIPGQNLTYEQYF TGCGCCAGCAGGATCCCGGGACAGAACCTTACCTACGAGCAGTACTTC
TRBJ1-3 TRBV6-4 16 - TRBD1 CASSDPDRPSGNTIYF TGTGCCAGCAGTGACCCGGACAGGCCCTCTGGAAACACCATATATTTT
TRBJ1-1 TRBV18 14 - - CASSPGQMNTEAFF TGTGCCAGCTCACCCGGACAGATGAACACTGAAGCTTTCTTT
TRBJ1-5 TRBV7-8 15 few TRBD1 CASSLGTGGGQPQHF TGTGCCAGCAGCCTCGGGACAGGGGGTGGGCAGCCCCAGCATTTT
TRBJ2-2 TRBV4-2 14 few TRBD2 CASSPGLAAGELFF TGTGCCAGCAGCCCGGGACTAGCTGCCGGGGAGCTGTTTTTT
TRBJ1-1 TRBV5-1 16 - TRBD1 CASSSYRGLSDTEAFF TGCGCCAGCAGTTCTTACAGGGGGCTCAGTGACACTGAAGCTTTCTTT
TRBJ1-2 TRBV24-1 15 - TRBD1 CATSDSTGRNYGYTF TGTGCCACCAGTGATTCGACAGGGCGGAACTATGGCTACACCTTC
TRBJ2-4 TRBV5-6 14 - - CASSKDRAKNIQYF TGTGCCAGCAGCAAGGACAGAGCCAAAAACATTCAGTACTTC
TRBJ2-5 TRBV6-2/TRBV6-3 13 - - CASSRNGRETQYF TGTGCCAGCAGCCGAAACGGTCGGGAGACCCAGTACTTC
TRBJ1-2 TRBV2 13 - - CASRDSPQYGYTF TGTGCCAGCAGGGACAGTCCGCAATATGGCTACACCTTC
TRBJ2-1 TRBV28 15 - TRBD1 CASSLQFGTGIEQFF TGTGCCAGCAGTCTCCAATTCGGGACAGGGATAGAGCAGTTCTTC